The present TCR beta chain was sequenced within a study of blood T cells in healthy people across ages. Primed by a sample-barcoded 5' primer and a J-beta primer mix, a second PCR proceeded for roughly 7 to 11 cycles. Via MiXCR, TCRdb re-called the 5' RACE reads, giving one row per CDR3 protein. The sample consists of about 780,000 distinct CDR3 sequences, roughly 26% of them appearing once. Germline loops: CDR1 SGHTA, CDR2 FQGTGA. Unmatched junction bases numbered 5, after V lost 3 bases and J lost 4 bases. The CDR3 loop spans 15 amino acids. Overall study results and limits: Nothing was known about donor CMV status, and this possibly confounded expanded clonotype changes.

Concerning this clonotype itself: The antigen remains unidentified. It is likely a read error, because the conserved phenylalanine at the end of the CDR3 is missing.

These sequences were also reported in another study, on T cells of mothers and their children.

V usage is TRBV7-3 and J usage is TRBJ2-1, with 8 bases that match TRBD2. The sequenced material came from blood. The receptor comes from a boy younger than 18 in good health. In DNA, the CDR3 is TGTGCCAGCAGCTTGGTTCCGGGGGGGTACAATGAGCAGTTCATC. It yields the protein CASSLVPGGYNEQFI.